The 2 T cell receptor beta chains below were found in one sample sequenced in a study of shared clonotypes between healthy human individuals. Sequencing was performed with immunoSEQ multiplex PCR; in TCRdb, only in-frame clones are kept and a portion is missing. The data show about 770,000 clones, with 72% seen just once and approximately 1.7% held by the top ten. The sequenced sample consisted of memory CD4+ T cells sorted from blood. Sample subset: CD45RA-negative fraction. Source of these receptors: a woman aged 25 to 39 in good health.

The V call is TRBV2, the J call TRBJ2-5, with 14 bases matching TRBD2. Per the germline V gene, CDR1 is SNHLY and CDR2 is FYNNEI. The CDR3 contains 16 residues. Trimming cost V 5 bases and J 2 bases; bases outside gene matches: 4. The CDR3 here is CASSRRLAGGQETQYF. The DNA of the CDR3 is TGTGCCAGCAGTCGAAGACTAGCGGGAGGGCAAGAGACCCAGTACTTC.

Many counts were recorded for this clone. The chain joins TRBV30 to TRBJ1-1, with D maybe TRBD1 (5 bases). Germline values: CDR1 GTSNPN, CDR2 SVGIG (reference sequence). There are 14 residues in the CDR3. V was shortened by 7 bases and J by 0 bases, with 15 bases between the two germline ends. CDR3 nucleotides: TGTGCCTTCAAACAGGATTCGCTGAACACTGAAGCTTTCTTT. Its translation: CAFKQDSLNTEAFF.